This T cell receptor beta chain was identified in a study of naive and memory T cell subsets. This clonotype was detected many times. The beta constant-region primer was an equimolar mix of two oligonucleotides covering TRBC1 and TRBC2. In TCRdb, the UMI-ligation and nested PCR reads were re-called with MiXCR into one record per CDR3 protein. The data show tens of thousands of distinct CDR3 sequences, approximately 14% seen once. The CDR3 is made up of 12 amino acids. CDR1 and CDR2 (germline): MNHEY, SVGAGI. V lost 6 bases, J lost 8 bases, and 12 bases lay in between. V usage is TRBV6-5 and J usage is TRBJ2-3; D gene unclear. The clonotype was recovered from a human donor in good health. Source material: central memory CD4+ T cells from blood. The CDR3, as DNA: TGTGCCAGCAGCCCCTCGTTCGGTACGCAGTATTTT. It encodes CASSPSFGTQYF.